This T cell receptor beta chain was sequenced in a study of blood T cell repertoires in COVID-19 (dated by TCRdb to the early 2020s). Some background on the complete study: The collaborator samples originated in the United States, Italy and Spain and spanned the acute and convalescent phases of COVID-19. The material from the prospective study consisted of cDNA or gDNA derived from T cells, B-cell-depleted T cells, or PBMCs. Deeply sampled blood TCRbeta repertoires from subjects exposed to, actively infected with, or recovered from COVID-19 were included in the dataset. The repertoires were made available in a free public database intended to serve as a resource for research on the immune response to SARS-CoV-2. The samples were drawn from the first 160 participants of the ongoing ImmuneRACE study and from over 950 subjects provided by 6 global collaborators. Sample metadata almost always included a de-identified subject ID, COVID-19 status, age in years and sex. Where available, HLA class I and class II types were obtained from metadata supplied by the sample provider rather than from assay-based typing.

This clone was observed once. Its antigen is unknown. No base quality information exists; no much larger clone differs at one position. Whole blood was collected in K2EDTA tubes by collaborating institutions according to the institutions' own protocols. For TCRbeta analysis, collaborators shipped samples in one of three forms: frozen whole blood, isolated PBMCs, or DNA extracted from either of those sample types. TCRbeta CDR3 regions were amplified from genomic DNA by means of the immunoSEQ Assay, a bias-controlled multiplex PCR. The study's processing was this. Within the assay, amplification of reference gene primers was used to estimate how many nucleated cells each sample contained. To quantify the absolute abundance of each unique TCRbeta CDR3 rearrangement, sequence reads were collapsed and filtered. For each sample, productive Simpson clonality was calculated by taking the square root of Simpson's diversity index across productive rearrangements. Here the immuneACCESS table is served through TCRdb, limited to in-frame sequences with V and J called. Missing clones are a known gap in these copies; in checked studies unresolved V genes cover under half, and the rest lacks a known reason. V and J calls and clone size are those listed in that table; D and trimming were worked out from the DNA. For this sample there are some 130,000 clones; roughly 79% appear just once. Jointly, the top ten make up around 20% of the sample.

Trimmed from V: 2 bases; trimmed from J: 9 bases; junction bases lacking a gene match: 7. The germline V gene sets CDR1 to SGHRS and CDR2 to YFSETQ. The CDR3 spans 14 residues, from the cysteine through the phenylalanine. The kept DNA is CDR3 alone, 42 bases in frame from the first base. The study at large found these results: The quantity of clinical and demographic metadata differed by source and by participant and was supplied without curation.

The sequence is built from TRBV5-1 and TRBJ2-1, with 8 bases in between that match TRBD2. The clonotype was recovered from an elderly man with acute or convalescent COVID-19. Sequencing used peripheral blood. The nucleotides read TGCGCCAGCAGCTTCGGCGCGGGGGGCAGTGAGCAGTTCTTC. Its translation reads: CASSFGAGGSEQFF.